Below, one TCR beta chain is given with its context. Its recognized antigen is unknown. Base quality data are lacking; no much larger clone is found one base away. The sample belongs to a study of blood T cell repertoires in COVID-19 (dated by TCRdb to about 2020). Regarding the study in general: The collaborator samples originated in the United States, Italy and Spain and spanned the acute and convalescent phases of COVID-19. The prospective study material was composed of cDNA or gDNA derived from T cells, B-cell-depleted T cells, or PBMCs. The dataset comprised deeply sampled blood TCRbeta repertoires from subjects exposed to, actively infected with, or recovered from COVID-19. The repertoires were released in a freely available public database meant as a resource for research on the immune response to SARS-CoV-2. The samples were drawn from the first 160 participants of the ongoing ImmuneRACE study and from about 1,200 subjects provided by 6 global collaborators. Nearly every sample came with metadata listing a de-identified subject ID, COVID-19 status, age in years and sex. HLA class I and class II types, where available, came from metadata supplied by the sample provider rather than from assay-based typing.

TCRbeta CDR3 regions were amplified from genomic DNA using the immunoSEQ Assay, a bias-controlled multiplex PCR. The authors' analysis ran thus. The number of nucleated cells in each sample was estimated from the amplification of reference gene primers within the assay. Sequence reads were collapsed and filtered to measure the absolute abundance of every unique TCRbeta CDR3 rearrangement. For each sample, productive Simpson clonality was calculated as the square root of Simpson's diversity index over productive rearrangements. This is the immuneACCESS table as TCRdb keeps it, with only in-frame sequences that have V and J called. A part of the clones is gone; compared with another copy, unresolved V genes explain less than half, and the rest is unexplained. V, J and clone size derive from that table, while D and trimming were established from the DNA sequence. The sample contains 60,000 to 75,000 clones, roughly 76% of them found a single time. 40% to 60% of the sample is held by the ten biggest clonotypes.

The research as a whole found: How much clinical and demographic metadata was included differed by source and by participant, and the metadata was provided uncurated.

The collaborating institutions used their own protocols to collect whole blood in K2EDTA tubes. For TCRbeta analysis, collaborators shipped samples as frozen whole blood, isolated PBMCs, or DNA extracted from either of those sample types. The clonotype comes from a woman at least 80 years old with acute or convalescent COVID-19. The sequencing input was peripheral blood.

CDR3 region: CASSLAGRLASFNEQFF. The nucleotides read TGTGCCAGCAGCTTGGCGGGGAGACTAGCGAGTTTCAATGAGCAGTTCTTC. Rearrangement joined TRBV5-6 to TRBJ2-1; 8 bases in the middle match TRBD2. Including the terminal cysteine and phenylalanine, the CDR3 comprises 17 residues. Just CDR3 DNA is preserved here, 51 bases in frame from base 1. V trim: 0 bases; J trim: 6 bases; unmatched bases: 11. The germline V gene specifies SGHDT as CDR1 and YYEEEE as CDR2. The variable domain in full, with residues beyond the CDR3 obtained from the reference TRBV5-6 and TRBJ2-1 genes, is DAGVTQSPTHLIKTRGQQVTLRCSPKSGHDTVSWYQQALGQGPQFIFQYYEEEERQRGNFPDRFSGHQFPNYSSELNVNALLLGDSALYLCASSLAGRLASFNEQFFGPGTRLTVL.